Presented here are 21 T cell receptor beta chains from one specimen sequenced in a study of beta chain features in type 1 diabetes. Every bit of the isolated RNA underwent reverse transcription, so sequencing read expressed TCRB transcripts. Some clones are missing from TCRdb's copy, which holds only in-frame ones; the method was immunoSEQ multiplex PCR. Among fewer than 300,000 clones, around 21% were seen once, and the ten largest hold approximately 0.029%. Study results and limitations: Significant though moderate, a shortening of TCRB CDR3s appeared in all four CD4+ subsets of Type 1 diabetes patients.

The antigens these receptors bind are not known. The sample consisted of naive CD4+ T cells from blood. Receptor source: a woman between 40 and 55 years old with type 1 diabetes.

The chain carries TRBV7-9 and TRBJ1-5; D uncertain. CDR1 is SEHNR, CDR2 FQNEAQ, per germline (reference sequence). The CDR3 runs to 13 residues. Trimming stripped 1 base from V and 5 bases from J, with 6 bases between. The DNA of the CDR3 is TGTGCCAGCAGCTTAGTAGGAGATCAGCCCCAGCATTTT. This encodes CASSLVGDQPQHF.

This clone has just a few counts. This chain joins TRBV9 and TRBJ2-7, with 7 bases fitting TRBD1. This CDR3 has 13 amino acids. From germline, CDR1 is SGDLS and CDR2 YYNGEE. V trimming: 3 bases; J trimming: 7 bases; junction bases outside the gene matches: 7. CDR3 in DNA: TGTGCCAGCAGCGAGGGACAGTTTGGAGAGCAGTACTTC. Amino acid sequence: CASSEGQFGEQYF.

This chain uses TRBV9 with TRBJ1-2, with unresolved D. The germline V gene encodes CDR1 SGDLS and CDR2 YYNGEE. V lost 2 bases to trimming and J lost 4 bases, with 15 bases between them. The CDR3 sequence is 15 residues long. The CDR3 here is CASSVSSLVGYGYTF. DNA for the CDR3: TGTGCCAGCAGCGTCTCCTCCTTAGTCGGCTATGGCTACACCTTC.

This clone has just a few counts. The rearrangement uses TRBV28 and TRBJ2-3; 7 bases line up with TRBD1. Germline CDR1 is MDHEN and CDR2 is SYDVKM. The CDR3 runs to 13 residues. V was pared by 2 bases and J by 4 bases, with 0 bases of the junction left unmatched. Written as DNA, the CDR3 is TGTGCCAGCAGTTTACAGGGGGCAGATACGCAGTATTTT. It yields the protein CASSLQGADTQYF. Supplemented by reference TRBV28 and TRBJ2-3, the full variable domain reads DVKVTQSSRYLVKRTGEKVFLECVQDMDHENMFWYRQDPGLGLRLIYFSYDVKMKEKGDIPEGYSVSREKKERFSLILESASTNQTSMYLCASSLQGADTQYFGPGTRLTVL.

This clone was recorded a few times. The chain is built from TRBV18 and TRBJ1-6; 9 bases map to TRBD1. CDR1 is KGHSH and CDR2 is LQKENI in the germline V gene. V lost 6 bases, J lost 11 bases, and 5 bases stayed unmatched. The CDR3 spans 13 residues. DNA for the CDR3: TGTGCCAGCTCGGACAGGGGCGATGCACCCCTCCACTTT. This translates into CASSDRGDAPLHF.

This clone occurred a few times. The chain carries TRBV5-6 and TRBJ2-1; unclear D gene. The germline gives CDR1 SGHDT, CDR2 YYEEEE. V was pared by 3 bases and J by 8 bases, with 6 bases between. The CDR3 length is 11 residues. The CDR3 DNA sequence: TGTGCCAGCAGCTCTACGGATGAGCAGTTCTTC. This sequence encodes CASSSTDEQFF. Drawing the rest from reference TRBV5-6 and TRBJ2-1, the complete variable domain is DAGVTQSPTHLIKTRGQQVTLRCSPKSGHDTVSWYQQALGQGPQFIFQYYEEEERQRGNFPDRFSGHQFPNYSSELNVNALLLGDSALYLCASSSTDEQFFGPGTRLTVL.

This clone was seen a few times. The rearrangement joins TRBV11-2 to TRBJ2-7; D possibly corresponds to TRBD2 (5 bases). This CDR3 region has 15 residues. From germline, CDR1 is SGHAT and CDR2 FQNNGV. V was pared by 2 bases and J by 3 bases, with 14 bases between. CDR3 amino acids: CASSLYRDSIYEQYF. CDR3 nucleotides: TGTGCCAGCAGCTTATACCGGGATTCGATCTACGAGCAGTACTTC.

This clone was seen a handful of times. The chain links TRBV5-6 to TRBJ2-2, with D hard to call. The CDR3 sequence is 16 residues long. V lost 2 bases to trimming and J lost 0 bases, with 11 bases between them. Per germline, CDR1 SGHDT and CDR2 YYEEEE. The CDR3 protein is CASSFEDLPNTGELFF. The DNA for the CDR3 is TGTGCCAGCAGCTTTGAGGATCTCCCGAACACCGGGGAGCTGTTTTTT.

The chain carries TRBV2 and TRBJ2-1, with TRBD2 identical over 11 bases. In germline, CDR1 is SNHLY, CDR2 FYNNEI. The V segment lost 5 bases and the J segment 5 bases; nucleotides outside the gene matches: 11. This CDR3 contains 17 residues. This CDR3 reads CASSSTSGIRRDNEQFF. The CDR3 coding sequence is TGTGCCAGCAGTTCGACTAGCGGGATTCGTCGGGACAATGAGCAGTTCTTC.

The V and J genes are TRBV10-3 and TRBJ1-5; D is ambiguous. In germline, CDR1 is ENHRY, CDR2 SYGVKD. Trimming cost V 3 bases and J 3 bases, with 3 bases left between them. CDR3 length equals 12 residues. The CDR3 loop reads CAISDYNQPQHF. In nucleotides, the CDR3 is TGTGCCATCAGTGACTACAATCAGCCCCAGCATTTT.

The chain joins TRBV19 to TRBJ1-5; TRBD1 might be the D (6 bases). Germline-derived CDR1 and CDR2 are LNHDA and SQIVND (reference sequence). Trimming removed 3 bases at V and 10 bases at J, with 16 bases between. The CDR3 totals 14 residues. CDR3 loop: CASSIRQEGSPQHF. The DNA of the CDR3 is TGTGCCAGTAGTATTCGACAGGAAGGGTCCCCCCAGCATTTT.

This chain connects TRBV7-6 to TRBJ1-1; tentative D call: TRBD1 (6 bases). The CDR3 runs to 13 residues. Germline V gene data show CDR1 as SGHVS and CDR2 as FNYEAQ. Trimming shortened V by 1 base and J by 7 bases, and 10 bases separated the two germline ends. The CDR3 reads CASSLGSRGEAFF. Here the CDR3 DNA reads TGTGCCAGCAGCTTAGGAAGCAGGGGTGAAGCTTTCTTT.

This chain connects TRBV29-1 to TRBJ2-3, with D unresolved. This CDR3 has 14 amino acids. Trimming pared 3 bases from V and 3 bases from J, leaving 13 bases between. From germline, CDR1 is SQVTM and CDR2 ANQGSEA. The CDR3: CSVDLQYITDTQYF. The CDR3 bases are TGCAGCGTTGATCTGCAGTATATTACAGATACGCAGTATTTT.

This clone was picked up a small number of times. The rearrangement joins TRBV28 to TRBJ2-3; a weak D match, TRBD2 (6 bases). CDR1 is MDHEN and CDR2 is SYDVKM in the germline V gene. V lost 5 bases and J lost 6, with 15 bases in between. The length of the CDR3 is 14 residues. As DNA, the CDR3 is TGTGCCAGCAGTCTGCTTTCTGGGGGGGATACGCAGTATTTT. Its protein product is CASSLLSGGDTQYF.

This chain connects TRBV15 to TRBJ2-1, with D possibly TRBD2 on 5 matching bases. V lost 1 base and J lost 7, with 8 bases in between. Germline-derived CDR1 and CDR2 are LNHNV and YYDKDF (reference sequence). This CDR3 region has 13 residues. The CDR3 region is CATSRGGENEQFF. DNA for the CDR3: TGTGCCACCAGCAGAGGGGGAGAGAATGAGCAGTTCTTC.

The rearrangement links TRBV29-1 to TRBJ2-5; 8 bases agree with TRBD1. The assigned J gene may be wrong: the sequence end matches TRBJ2-7 better. This CDR3 comprises 13 residues. Germline-derived CDR1 and CDR2 are SQVTM and ANQGSEA. In DNA, the CDR3 is TGCAGCGTTGAAAAAGGACAGGGCTTCGAGCAGTACTTC. This codes for CSVEKGQGFEQYF.

This sequence joins TRBV25-1 and TRBJ2-3, with 8 bases aligning to TRBD2. Germline V CDR1 and CDR2: MGHDK, SYGVNS. V lost 5 bases and J lost 1; bases outside the gene matches: 5. This CDR3 comprises 15 residues. The CDR3 sequence: CASSPSGGRTDTQYF. The CDR3 nucleotides are TGTGCCAGCAGTCCGAGCGGGGGACGCACAGATACGCAGTATTTT.

The CDR3 protein is CGWGGETEAFF. In nucleotides, the CDR3 is TGCGGCTGGGGAGGGGAGACTGAAGCTTTCTTT. This chain links TRBV20-1 with TRBJ1-1; D may be TRBD1 (5 bases). The CDR3 contains 11 residues. The V gene's germline CDR1 is DFQATT and CDR2 SNEGSKA (reference sequence).

The gene calls are TRBV7-9 and TRBJ2-5, with D possibly matching TRBD1 (6 bases). This CDR3 region has 15 residues. V was clipped by 4 bases and J by 6 bases, with 18 bases between them. Germline V gives CDR1 SEHNR, CDR2 FQNEAQ (reference sequence). The CDR3 bases are TGTGCCAGCAGCTACGTTCCGGACAGACTAAAGACCCAGTACTTC. Its translation is CASSYVPDRLKTQYF.

A word on this clone: The sample carries other DNA sequences with the same CDR3. V is TRBV29-1 and J is TRBJ2-7, with TRBD1 matching 7 bases. J lost 3 bases, V lost 6 bases, and 8 bases had no gene match. The germline gives CDR1 SQVTM, CDR2 ANQGSEA. The CDR3 loop spans 13 amino acids. The CDR3 nucleotides read TGCAGCGTGACCGGGACAGTAAGCTACGAGCAGTACTTC. This gives the protein CSVTGTVSYEQYF.

Notes on this clone: This specimen includes other DNA sequences encoding the same CDR3. The chain recombines TRBV9 with TRBJ1-1; D not certain. The V gene lost 2 bases and the J gene lost 0 bases, with 8 bases spanning the gap. The CDR3 loop spans 14 amino acids. The germline V gene encodes CDR1 SGDLS and CDR2 YYNGEE. This CDR3 is CASSVDTLNTEAFF. The CDR3 nucleotides are TGTGCCAGCAGCGTTGACACACTGAACACTGAAGCTTTCTTT.